This T cell receptor (beta chain) was captured in a study of PD-1 blockade in classical Hodgkin lymphoma. Study-wide results and caveats: Newly diagnosed patients were reported to exhibit reduced baseline TCR diversity relative to healthy donors.

Method: immunoSEQ multiplex PCR; TCRdb's copy keeps in-frame clones and lacks some. The sample has 40,000 to 50,000 clones; about 88% are singletons. The CDR3 extends over 15 amino acids. Germline V lookup: CDR1 LGHNA, CDR2 YSLEER. V was pared by 0 bases and J by 8 bases, with 13 bases between. The patients all showed relapse after autologous stem cell transplantation, while their brentuximab vedotin exposure varied. Remarks on this clone: Its antigen is unknown.

The material was peripheral blood mononuclear cells (PBMCs), obtained before the second cycle of nivolumab. The chain links TRBV4-3 to TRBJ1-4; no firm D call. The TCR originated in a human donor with classical Hodgkin lymphoma. The CDR3 is CASSQEVGGGEKLFF. The CDR3 bases are TGCGCCAGCAGCCAAGAGGTGGGCGGAGGGGAAAAACTGTTTTTT.